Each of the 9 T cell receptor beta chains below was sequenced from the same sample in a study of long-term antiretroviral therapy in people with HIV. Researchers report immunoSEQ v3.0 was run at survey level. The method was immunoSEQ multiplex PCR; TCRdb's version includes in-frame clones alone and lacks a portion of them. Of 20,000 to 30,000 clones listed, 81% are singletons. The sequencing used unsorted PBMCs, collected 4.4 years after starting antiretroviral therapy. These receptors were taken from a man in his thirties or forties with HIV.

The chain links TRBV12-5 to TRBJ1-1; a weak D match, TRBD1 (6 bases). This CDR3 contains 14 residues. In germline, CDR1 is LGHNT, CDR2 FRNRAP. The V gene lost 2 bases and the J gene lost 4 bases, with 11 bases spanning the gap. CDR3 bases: TGTGCTAGTGGTTTGCAGGGGATGCCCACTGAAGCTTTCTTT. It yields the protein CASGLQGMPTEAFF.

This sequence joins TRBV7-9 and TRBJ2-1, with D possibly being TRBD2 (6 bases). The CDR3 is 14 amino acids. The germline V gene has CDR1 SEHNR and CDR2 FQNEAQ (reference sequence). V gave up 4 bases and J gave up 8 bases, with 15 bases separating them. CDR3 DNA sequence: TGTGCCAGCAGCTATAGCGGTGGAGGAGATGAGCAGTTCTTC. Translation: CASSYSGGGDEQFF.

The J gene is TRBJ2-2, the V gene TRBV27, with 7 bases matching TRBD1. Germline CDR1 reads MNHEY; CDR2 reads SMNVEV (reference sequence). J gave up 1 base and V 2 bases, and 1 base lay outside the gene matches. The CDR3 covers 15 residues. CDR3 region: CASSLRQGNTGELFF. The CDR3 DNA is TGTGCCAGCAGTTTACGACAGGGGAACACCGGGGAGCTGTTTTTT.

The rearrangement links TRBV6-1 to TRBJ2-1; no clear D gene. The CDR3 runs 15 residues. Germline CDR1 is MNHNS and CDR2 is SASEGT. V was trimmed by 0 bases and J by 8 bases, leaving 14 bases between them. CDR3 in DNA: TGTGCCAGCAGTGAAGCGAGGCAGGTTAAGTATGAGCAGTTCTTC. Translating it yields CASSEARQVKYEQFF.

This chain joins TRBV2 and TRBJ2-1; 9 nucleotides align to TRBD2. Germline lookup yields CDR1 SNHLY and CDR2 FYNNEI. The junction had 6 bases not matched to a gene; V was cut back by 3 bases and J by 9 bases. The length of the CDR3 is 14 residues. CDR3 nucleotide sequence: TGTGCCAGCAGTGAGCGGGGGGGCCGAGGTGAGCAGTTCTTC. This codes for CASSERGGRGEQFF.

The CDR3 region is CASSSRTTLFGELFF. CDR3 in DNA: TGTGCCAGCAGCTCGCGGACTACGTTGTTCGGGGAGCTGTTTTTT. This rearrangement joins TRBV7-2 to TRBJ2-2; TRBD2 might be the D (6 bases). Germline V gene sequence: CDR1 SGHTA, CDR2 FQGNSA. The CDR3 sequence is 15 residues long. The V and J ends lost 4 bases and 7 bases respectively, with 16 bases between them.

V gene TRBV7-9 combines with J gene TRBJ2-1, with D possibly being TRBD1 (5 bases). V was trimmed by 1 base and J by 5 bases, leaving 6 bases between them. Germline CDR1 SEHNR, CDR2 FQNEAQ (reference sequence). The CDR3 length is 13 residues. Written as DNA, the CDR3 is TGTGCCAGCAGCTTAGGACAGAACAATGAGCAGTTCTTC. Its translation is CASSLGQNNEQFF.

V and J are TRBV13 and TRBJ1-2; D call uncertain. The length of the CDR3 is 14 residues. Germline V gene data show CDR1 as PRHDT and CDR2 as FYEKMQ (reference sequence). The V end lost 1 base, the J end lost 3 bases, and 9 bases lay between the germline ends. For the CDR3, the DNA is TGTGCCAGCAGCTTAGACGTTTTGGACTATGGCTACACCTTC. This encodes CASSLDVLDYGYTF.

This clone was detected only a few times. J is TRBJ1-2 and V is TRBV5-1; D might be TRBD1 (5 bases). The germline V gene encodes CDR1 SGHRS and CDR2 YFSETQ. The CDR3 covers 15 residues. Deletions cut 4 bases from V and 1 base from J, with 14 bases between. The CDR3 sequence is CASSPSGTDNYGYTF. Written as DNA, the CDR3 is TGCGCCAGCAGCCCGTCCGGGACTGATAACTATGGCTACACCTTC.